Listed here is a single TCR beta chain. Antigen specificity is unknown. Trimming stripped 0 bases from V and 5 bases from J, with 9 bases between. This CDR3 contains 14 residues. In germline, CDR1 is SGDLS, CDR2 YYNGEE. This sample stems from a study of vaccination and CD4 T cells after COVID-19. Scientists ran DNA taken from cultured CD4+ T cells through the Oncomine TCR Beta short-read assay for sequencing. TCRdb re-called the PCR reads through MiXCR, storing one row per CDR3 protein. The sample includes 9,500 to 10,000 distinct CDR3 sequences, 51% of them seen just once. Treatment specified: roughly 10-day PBMC culture with coronavirus spike peptide pools or control peptides (ViraFEST assay). ViraFEST used peptide pools to expand antigen-specific T cells and subsequently sequenced their TCRs.

The rearrangement uses TRBV9 and TRBJ1-5; a weak D match, TRBD1 (6 bases). The sequence was collected from a human donor who had recovered from COVID-19. Material: CD4+ T cells from blood, cultured in vitro. CDR3 region: CASSVEGGYQPQHF. CDR3 DNA sequence: TGTGCCAGCAGCGTAGAAGGGGGGTATCAGCCCCAGCATTTT.